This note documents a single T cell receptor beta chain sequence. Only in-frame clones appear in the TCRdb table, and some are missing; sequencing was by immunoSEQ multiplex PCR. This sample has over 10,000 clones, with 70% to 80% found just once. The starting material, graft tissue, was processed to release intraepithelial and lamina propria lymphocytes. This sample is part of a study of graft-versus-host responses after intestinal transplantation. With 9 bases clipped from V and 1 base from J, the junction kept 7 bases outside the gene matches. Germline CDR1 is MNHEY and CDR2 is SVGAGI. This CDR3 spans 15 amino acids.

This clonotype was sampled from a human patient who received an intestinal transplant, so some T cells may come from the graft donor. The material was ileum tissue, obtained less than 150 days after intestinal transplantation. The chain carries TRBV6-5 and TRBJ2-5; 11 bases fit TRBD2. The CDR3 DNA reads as TGTGCCAGTACCCGACTAGCGGGGATCCAAGAGACCCAGTACTTC. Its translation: CASTRLAGIQETQYF.